This entry lists 10 T cell receptor beta chains sequenced from one sample in a study of OX40 agonist ivuxolimab in advanced cancers. Profiling relied on immunoSEQ multiplex PCR, and the TCRdb table lists in-frame clones only, not all of them. The sample gives about 35,000 clones, roughly 85% of which show up once; more than 20% is in the top ten. The sequenced sample was CD4+ or CD8+ T cells sorted from blood, obtained in a trial of the OX40 agonist ivuxolimab. Receptors were obtained from an adult with an advanced solid tumor such as melanoma, head and neck, liver or kidney cancer.

The J gene is TRBJ1-5, the V gene TRBV9, with D perhaps TRBD1 (6 bases). This CDR3 contains 14 residues. Germline V gene sequence: CDR1 SGDLS, CDR2 YYNGEE. V was trimmed by 3 bases and J by 4 bases, leaving 11 bases between them. The CDR3 loop is CASSEDSSNQPQHF. CDR3 nucleotides: TGTGCCAGCAGCGAGGACAGTTCAAATCAGCCCCAGCATTTT.

This clone turned up a few times. The J gene is TRBJ2-7, the V gene TRBV27; D is uncertain. Trimming took off 6 bases at V and 4 bases at J, with 13 bases between the two ends. The CDR3 spans 13 residues. The V gene's germline CDR1 is MNHEY and CDR2 SMNVEV (reference sequence). The CDR3 reads CASSPMASYEQYF. CDR3 nucleotides: TGTGCCAGCAGCCCCATGGCCTCTTACGAGCAGTACTTC.

In its sample, this clone was seen once. V is TRBV6-1 and J is TRBJ2-7, with D possibly called TRBD1 or TRBD2 (5 bases each). V was trimmed by 3 bases and J by 2 bases, leaving 8 bases between them. The CDR3 totals 13 residues. From germline, CDR1 is MNHNS and CDR2 SASEGT. The CDR3: CASSDMGAYEQYF. CDR3 nucleotide sequence: TGTGCCAGCAGTGATATGGGGGCCTACGAGCAGTACTTC.

V is TRBV7-9 and J is TRBJ2-1, with TRBD2 as a possible D gene (5 bases). Per the germline V gene, CDR1 is SEHNR and CDR2 is FQNEAQ (reference sequence). The V end lost 6 bases, the J end lost 2 bases, and 14 bases lay between the germline ends. This CDR3 has 15 amino acids. The CDR3 DNA reads as TGTGCCAGCAGTCCGTGGGAGAGTCCCTACAATGAGCAGTTCTTC. It yields the protein CASSPWESPYNEQFF. Complete variable domain (other parts from reference TRBV7-9 and TRBJ2-1): DTGVSQNPRHKITKRGQNVTFRCDPISEHNRLYWYRQTLGQGPEFLTYFQNEAQLEKSRLLSDRFSAERPKGSFSTLEIQRTEQGDSAMYLCASSPWESPYNEQFFGPGTRLTVL.

J is TRBJ2-3 and V is TRBV7-6, with unresolved D. The CDR3 has 14 amino acids. Trimming took off 5 bases at V and 4 bases at J, with 13 bases between the two ends. Germline V gene lookup returns CDR1 SGHVS and CDR2 FNYEAQ. DNA of the CDR3: TGTGCCAGCAGCCCCCACCCGAGCCCAGATACGCAGTATTTT. It codes for CASSPHPSPDTQYF.

V usage is TRBV5-1 and J usage is TRBJ2-5, with TRBD2 as a possible D gene (5 bases). The CDR3 consists of 15 residues. Trimming cost V 4 bases and J 5 bases, with 18 bases left between them. CDR1 SGHRS and CDR2 YFSETQ come from the germline V gene. The DNA for the CDR3 is TGCGCCAGCAGCCCCGGGGTAAGCTCGTGGGAGACCCAGTACTTC. It encodes CASSPGVSSWETQYF. Filled out from reference TRBV5-1 and TRBJ2-5, the complete variable domain reads KAGVTQTPRYLIKTRGQQVTLSCSPISGHRSVSWYQQTPGQGLQFLFEYFSETQRNKGNFPGRFSGRQFSNSRSEMNVSTLELGDSALYLCASSPGVSSWETQYFGPGTRLLVL.

The V gene is TRBV4-1, the J gene TRBJ2-7, with 7 positions matching TRBD1. The CDR3 runs 15 residues. Trimming cost V 0 bases and J 5 bases; bases outside gene matches: 7. Germline lookup yields CDR1 MGHRA and CDR2 YSYEKL. CDR3 nucleotides: TGCGCCAGCAGCCAAGATTTAGCAGGGGGTGACGAGCAGTACTTC. This gives the protein CASSQDLAGGDEQYF.

The gene calls are TRBV6-6 and TRBJ2-7; D ambiguous. The V end lost 2 bases, the J end lost 5 bases, and 10 bases lay between the germline ends. CDR1 is MNHNY, CDR2 SVGAGI, per germline (reference sequence). The CDR3 length is 13 residues. This chain's CDR3 is CASSYVPGDEQYF. The DNA for the CDR3 is TGTGCCAGCAGTTACGTGCCAGGTGACGAGCAGTACTTC.

The chain employs TRBV4-1 and TRBJ1-1; D is ambiguous. Trimming removed 1 base at V and 5 bases at J, with 5 bases between. The CDR3 is made up of 12 amino acids. Germline V gene sequence: CDR1 MGHRA, CDR2 YSYEKL. The CDR3 bases are TGCGCCAGCAGCCAAGGTACAACTGAAGCTTTCTTT. Translated, it gives CASSQGTTEAFF.

This clone was observed a single time. CDR3 amino acids: CASSLRAPGETGIDTEAFF. The CDR3 DNA is TGTGCCAGCAGCTTACGGGCGCCAGGGGAGACAGGGATCGACACTGAAGCTTTCTTT. The V and J genes are TRBV7-3 and TRBJ1-1; the match to TRBD1 covers 7 bases. The length of the CDR3 is 19 residues. In germline, CDR1 is SGHTA, CDR2 FQGTGA. V gave up 2 bases and J gave up 3 bases; unmatched junction bases: 18.